This T cell receptor (beta chain) was sequenced for a study of CD4 T cells in relation to SARS-CoV-2 and coronaviruses. Study conclusions and caveats: Crossreactivity was assessed only for spike protein, not other viral proteins.

The CDR3 is 12 amino acids. V gave up 2 bases and J gave up 5 bases, with 5 bases separating them. Looked up from germline, CDR1 is SGHRS and CDR2 is YFSETQ. Naive and memory CD4+ T cells came from enriched cryopreserved PBMCs. Remarks on this clone: Its antigen is undetermined.

Deep TCR-beta sequencing used DNA from uncultured naive and memory CD4+ T cells. The repertoire was sequenced with immunoSEQ multiplex PCR; TCRdb's copy has only in-frame clones and lacks some. The table lists tens of thousands of clones, about 90% of them singletons. Sequenced sample: naive CD4+ T cells from PBMCs. Subset here: naive CD4+ T cells isolated by negative enrichment. The J gene is TRBJ2-1, the V gene TRBV5-1; D not resolved. This sequence originates from an adult with COVID-19. The CDR3 sequence: CASSFDNNEQFF. The CDR3 nucleotides read TGCGCCAGCAGCTTTGATAACAATGAGCAGTTCTTC.